The 25 T cell receptor beta chains below all came from one sample that was sequenced in a study of sequential checkpoint blockade in melanoma. Treatment here: randomized to nivolumab then ipilimumab (arm A) or the reverse (arm B). TCRdb keeps only in-frame clones here, not all; method: immunoSEQ multiplex PCR. The table includes roughly 20,000 clones, roughly 72% detected once. The sample consisted of CD8+ T cells sorted from blood (inferred from file names), taken from a patient given nivolumab and ipilimumab in sequence. Receptors originate from a human donor with melanoma.

The chain uses TRBV7-9 and TRBJ2-5, with TRBD2 matching 9 bases. TRBJ2-7 explains the end of the DNA better; the J call may be wrong. Germline V gene data show CDR1 as SEHNR and CDR2 as FQNEAQ (reference sequence). This CDR3 has 15 residues. CDR3 sequence reads: CASSSTSGYSYEQYF. In nucleotides, the CDR3 is TGTGCCAGCAGCTCGACTAGCGGTTATTCCTACGAGCAGTACTTC.

This chain links TRBV15 with TRBJ2-1, with 9 bases identical to TRBD1. Trimming at V came to 5 bases and at J to 5 bases, leaving 4 bases not matched to a gene. The CDR3 consists of 14 residues. CDR1 and CDR2 from the germline V gene are LNHNV and YYDKDF (reference sequence). CDR3 coding DNA: TGTGCCACCAGCGAACGGACAGGGGACAATGAGCAGTTCTTC. Its protein is CATSERTGDNEQFF.

By share, this clone ranks as medium-sized. V gene TRBV27 combines with J gene TRBJ2-1, with D possibly being TRBD1 (6 bases). V lost 5 bases to trimming and J lost 4 bases, with 9 bases between them. CDR1 is MNHEY, CDR2 SMNVEV, per germline (reference sequence). The CDR3 spans 13 residues. As DNA, the CDR3 is TGTGCCAGCAGTATAGACAGGTACAATGAGCAGTTCTTC. It encodes CASSIDRYNEQFF.

This clone was picked up one time. This chain uses TRBV28 with TRBJ2-7; 7 bases line up with TRBD1. CDR1 and CDR2 from the germline V gene are MDHEN and SYDVKM. The CDR3 contains 15 residues. Unmatched junction bases numbered 9, after V lost 2 bases and J lost 5 bases. The CDR3 coding sequence is TGTGCCAGCAGTTTAGATGACAGGGAGATCGACGAGCAGTACTTC. It encodes CASSLDDREIDEQYF.

The chain carries TRBV5-4 and TRBJ2-5; weak D call: TRBD1 (5 bases). Trimming took off 1 base at V and 1 base at J, with 23 bases between the two ends. Germline lookup yields CDR1 SGHNT and CDR2 YYREEE (reference sequence). The CDR3 has 19 residues. Here the CDR3 reads CASSLQGFLNAQTQETQYF. CDR3 nucleotide sequence: TGTGCCAGCAGCTTGCAGGGTTTCCTCAACGCCCAGACCCAAGAGACCCAGTACTTC.

V is TRBV7-6 and J is TRBJ2-7; 7 bases map to TRBD1. CDR3 length: 14 amino acids. J was trimmed by 0 bases and V by 5 bases; bases with no gene match: 4. Per the germline V gene, CDR1 is SGHVS and CDR2 is FNYEAQ. In nucleotides, the CDR3 is TGTGCCAGCAGCCCGACAGGGAACTCCTACGAGCAGTACTTC. It codes for CASSPTGNSYEQYF.

The chain has TRBV5-4 and TRBJ1-2, with TRBD1 identical over 7 bases. CDR1 is SGHNT and CDR2 is YYREEE in the germline V gene (reference sequence). The CDR3 runs to 16 residues. V dropped 4 bases and J dropped 2; count of bases not matched to a gene: 11. The CDR3 sequence: CASSVDREISNYGYTF. The CDR3 DNA reads as TGTGCCAGCAGCGTAGACAGGGAGATCTCCAACTATGGCTACACCTTC.

This rearrangement joins TRBV19 to TRBJ2-7, with 8 bases lining up with TRBD2. CDR1 and CDR2 from the germline V gene are LNHDA and SQIVND (reference sequence). The junction had 9 bases not matched to a gene; V was cut back by 7 bases and J by 1 base. The CDR3 totals 15 residues. The CDR3 is CASTPGSGGSYEQYF. CDR3 bases: TGTGCCAGTACTCCCGGGAGCGGGGGTTCCTACGAGCAGTACTTC.

J is TRBJ1-1 and V is TRBV6-5, with unresolved D. Germline V gives CDR1 MNHEY, CDR2 SVGAGI. V lost 0 bases and J lost 6, with 14 bases in between. There are 15 residues in the CDR3. CDR3 in amino acids: CASSYSASGVSEAFF. Written as DNA, the CDR3 is TGTGCCAGCAGTTACTCTGCAAGTGGAGTGTCTGAAGCTTTCTTT.

The chain is built from TRBV5-8 and TRBJ1-2, with 9 bases aligning to TRBD1. The CDR3 sequence is 18 residues long. V trimming: 5 bases; J trimming: 5 bases; junction bases outside the gene matches: 19. CDR1 SGHTS and CDR2 YDEGEE come from the germline V gene. The CDR3 is CASRGRQGDRRSFYGYTF. The CDR3 DNA reads TGTGCCAGCAGGGGGCGACAGGGGGACCGGCGATCGTTTTATGGCTACACCTTC. The full variable domain, rest sourced from reference TRBV5-8 and TRBJ1-2, is EAGVTQSPTHLIKTRGQQATLRCSPISGHTSVYWYQQALGLGLQFLLWYDEGEERNRGNFPPRFSGRQFPNYSSELNVNALELEDSALYLCASRGRQGDRRSFYGYTFGSGTRLTVV.

The chain carries TRBV14 and TRBJ1-2; 7 bases match TRBD1. The CDR3 spans 15 residues. Trimming at V came to 0 bases and at J to 8 bases, leaving 9 bases not matched to a gene. The germline gives CDR1 SGHDN, CDR2 FVKESK. This chain's CDR3 is CASSQDMGTERGYTF. CDR3 DNA: TGTGCCAGCAGCCAAGATATGGGGACAGAAAGGGGCTACACCTTC.

The chain is built from TRBV6-4 and TRBJ2-3; 7 bases agree with TRBD2. Germline CDR1 and CDR2: MRHNA and SNTAGT. V was clipped by 2 bases and J by 3 bases; unmatched bases: 11. The CDR3 contains 17 residues. Here the CDR3 DNA reads TGTGCCAGCAGTGACGCCCCTTTCGGCGGGGGAACAGATACGCAGTATTTT. Translated: CASSDAPFGGGTDTQYF.

This clone was seen only a few times. The chain has TRBV19 and TRBJ2-7; TRBD1 matches 8 bases. CDR1 is LNHDA, CDR2 SQIVND, per germline (reference sequence). This CDR3 region has 14 residues. The J segment lost 5 bases and the V segment lost 1 base, leaving 4 bases of the junction unmatched. CDR3: CASSIGQGWNEQYF. In DNA, the CDR3 is TGTGCCAGTAGTATAGGACAGGGGTGGAACGAGCAGTACTTC.

This clone was counted once. The chain joins TRBV10-1 to TRBJ1-1; TRBD1 agrees at 7 bases. V dropped 10 bases and J dropped 1; count of bases not matched to a gene: 6. The CDR3 contains 13 residues. Germline CDR1 WNHNN, CDR2 SYGVQD (reference sequence). CDR3 loop: CATSGQRNTEAFF. The CDR3 DNA is TGCGCCACCTCGGGACAGAGGAACACTGAAGCTTTCTTT.

By share, this clone ranks as medium-sized. This chain uses TRBV21-1 with TRBJ1-2. TRBV21-1 represents a pseudogene. The CDR3 is 16 residues long. The CDR3: CASSPAGGKSWSGYTF. CDR3 coding DNA: TGTGCCAGCAGCCCTGCGGGGGGGAAGAGTTGGTCAGGCTACACCTTC.

V usage is TRBV27 and J usage is TRBJ2-7; D not resolved. Trimming stripped 3 bases from V and 3 bases from J, with 12 bases between. Looked up from germline, CDR1 is MNHEY and CDR2 is SMNVEV (reference sequence). The CDR3 spans 14 residues. The DNA of the CDR3 is TGTGCCAGCAGTTTCAGTCCTGCACACTACGAGCAGTACTTC. Its protein is CASSFSPAHYEQYF.

This clone has just one count. The genes are TRBV5-5 and TRBJ1-2; D remains ambiguous. The CDR3 extends over 14 amino acids. V lost 4 bases and J 3 bases, leaving 13 bases between the germline ends. CDR1 SGHKS and CDR2 YYEKEE come from the germline V gene (reference sequence). This CDR3 reads CASSPEGGDYGYTF. CDR3 nucleotide sequence: TGTGCCAGCAGCCCTGAGGGAGGCGACTATGGCTACACCTTC.

The V gene is TRBV27, the J gene TRBJ2-3; a possible D gene is TRBD2 (5 bases). This CDR3 spans 15 amino acids. Trimming cost V 3 bases and J 2 bases, with 12 bases left between them. Germline V gene data show CDR1 as MNHEY and CDR2 as SMNVEV (reference sequence). The CDR3 loop is CASSFLGDTTDTQYF. The CDR3, as DNA: TGTGCCAGCAGTTTTCTCGGGGATACCACAGATACGCAGTATTTT.

This clone has just a few counts. V is TRBV27 and J is TRBJ1-5; D remains unclear. The germline gives CDR1 MNHEY, CDR2 SMNVEV (reference sequence). V lost 6 bases, J lost 0 bases, and 9 bases lay in between. The CDR3 is 14 residues long. The CDR3 spells CASRPDISNQPQHF. The CDR3 coding sequence is TGTGCCAGCAGACCAGACATTAGCAATCAGCCCCAGCATTTT.

The rearrangement links TRBV5-1 to TRBJ2-1; the match to TRBD2 covers 7 bases. This CDR3 has 16 residues. CDR1 and CDR2 (germline): SGHRS, YFSETQ. Trimming at V came to 4 bases and at J to 7 bases, leaving 14 bases not matched to a gene. The CDR3 DNA reads as TGCGCCAGCAGCCAGAACCGGGACTACTACTCAAATGAGCAGTTCTTC. It translates to CASSQNRDYYSNEQFF.

The chain has TRBV4-1 and TRBJ2-7; possibly TRBD2 for D (5 bases). Between the trimmed V and J ends, which lost 0 bases and 0 bases, there was a span of 9 bases. The CDR3 spans 15 residues. Looked up from germline, CDR1 is MGHRA and CDR2 is YSYEKL. The CDR3 DNA reads TGCGCCAGCAGCCAAGATATCGGGGTCTCCTACGAGCAGTACTTC. Translating gives CASSQDIGVSYEQYF.

The rearrangement uses TRBV30 and TRBJ2-4, with unresolved D. V was trimmed by 2 bases and J by 0 bases, leaving 14 bases between them. The CDR3 has 16 residues. The germline V gene has CDR1 GTSNPN and CDR2 SVGIG (reference sequence). This chain's CDR3 is CAWSIAGALAKNIQYF. DNA for the CDR3: TGTGCCTGGAGTATTGCCGGAGCCCTAGCCAAAAACATTCAGTACTTC.

This clone was seen a handful of times. The CDR3 coding sequence is TGTGCCAGCAGCTTCAGCCTTTGGGAGGCCCCCTACAATGAGCAGTTCTTC. Amino acids: CASSFSLWEAPYNEQFF. The gene calls are TRBV7-2 and TRBJ2-1; TRBD2 is a possible D gene (6 bases). In germline, CDR1 is SGHTA, CDR2 FQGNSA. Trimming stripped 3 bases from V and 2 bases from J, with 17 bases between. CDR3 length: 17 amino acids.

The V and J genes are TRBV15 and TRBJ1-2; D is uncertain. Trimming pared 5 bases from V and 5 bases from J, leaving 6 bases between. From germline, CDR1 is LNHNV and CDR2 YYDKDF (reference sequence). The CDR3 consists of 11 residues. The CDR3 protein is CATSGPYGYTF. As DNA, the CDR3 is TGTGCCACCAGCGGCCCGTATGGCTACACCTTC. The variable domain in full, with the rest retrieved from reference TRBV15 and TRBJ1-2, is DAMVIQNPRYQVTQFGKPVTLSCSQTLNHNVMYWYQQKSSQAPKLLFHYYDKDFNNEADTPDNFQSRRPNTSFCFLDIRSPGLGDTAMYLCATSGPYGYTFGSGTRLTVV.

V and J are TRBV12-5 and TRBJ1-1; D is unclear. There are 15 residues in the CDR3. Germline-derived CDR1 and CDR2 are LGHNT and FRNRAP. V was cut by 1 base and J by 3 bases, with 12 bases left in between. In nucleotides, the CDR3 is TGTGCTAGTGGTTTGGGGAGTCCCGCCTACACTGAAGCTTTCTTT. It is translated as CASGLGSPAYTEAFF.